Included here is one T cell receptor (beta chain) sequence, with context. The data were obtained in a study of blood T cells in healthy people across ages. J gave up 1 base and V 6 bases, and 2 bases lay outside the gene matches. The CDR3 has 14 residues. Alongside a J-beta primer mix, a sample-barcoded 5' primer served in a second PCR lasting about 6 to 11 cycles. All samples gave at least 2.5 million CDR3-containing paired-end reads. TCRdb redid the calling of the 5' RACE reads with MiXCR, one entry per CDR3 protein. This table holds hundreds of thousands of distinct CDR3 sequences, roughly 50% found once.

This receptor was identified in a man aged 40-55 years in good health. The genes are TRBV12-3 or TRBV12-4 and TRBJ2-5, with 10 nucleotides matching TRBD2. The sequenced material came from blood. The CDR3 protein is CASRLAGAQETQYF. The CDR3 DNA reads as TGTGCCAGCAGGCTAGCGGGGGCCCAAGAGACCCAGTACTTC.